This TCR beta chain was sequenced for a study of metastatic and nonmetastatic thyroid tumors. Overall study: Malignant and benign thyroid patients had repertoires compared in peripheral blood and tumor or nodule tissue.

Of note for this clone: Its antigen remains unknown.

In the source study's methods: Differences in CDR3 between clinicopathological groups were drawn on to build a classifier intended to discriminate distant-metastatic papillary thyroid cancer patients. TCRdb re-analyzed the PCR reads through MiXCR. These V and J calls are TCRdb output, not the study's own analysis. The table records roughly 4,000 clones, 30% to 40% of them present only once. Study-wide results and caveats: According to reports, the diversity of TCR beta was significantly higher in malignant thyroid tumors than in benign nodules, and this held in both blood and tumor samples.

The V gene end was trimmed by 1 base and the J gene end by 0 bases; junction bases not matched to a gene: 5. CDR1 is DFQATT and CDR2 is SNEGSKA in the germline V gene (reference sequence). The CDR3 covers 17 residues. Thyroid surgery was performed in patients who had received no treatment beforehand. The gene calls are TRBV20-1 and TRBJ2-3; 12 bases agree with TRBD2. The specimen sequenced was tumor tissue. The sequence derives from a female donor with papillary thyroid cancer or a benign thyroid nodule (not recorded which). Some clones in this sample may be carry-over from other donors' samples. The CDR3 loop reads CSARAWTSGVSTDTQYF. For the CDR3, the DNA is TGCAGTGCTAGAGCTTGGACTAGCGGGGTTAGCACAGATACGCAGTATTTT.